Below, one T cell receptor (beta chain) is given with its context. Random-hexamer reverse transcription was applied to roughly 0.5 to 1 ug RNA. TCRdb used MiXCR to reprocess the immunoSEQ multiplex PCR reads, holding one entry per CDR3 protein. The sample has about 150,000 distinct CDR3 sequences; 94% are singletons. This sample stems from a study of CD8 T cells in Susac syndrome. The length of the CDR3 is 16 residues. Trimming cost V 2 bases and J 0 bases, with 15 bases left between them. Germline values: CDR1 SGDLS, CDR2 YYNGEE. The sequenced sample was CD8+ T cells from PBMCs. This receptor was taken from a human donor with multiple sclerosis. J is TRBJ2-7 and V is TRBV9; maybe TRBD2 (6 bases). CDR3 nucleotide sequence: TGTGCCAGCAGCGTTCCAATGGGGGGTCGCTCCTACGAGCAGTACTTC. This codes for CASSVPMGGRSYEQYF.